These 20 T cell receptor beta chains were sequenced from one sample in a study of shared clonotypes between healthy human individuals. Assay: immunoSEQ multiplex PCR; the TCRdb copy retains only in-frame clones and omits some. The sample consists of about 1.5 million clones, 95% to 99% of them appearing once. Source material: naive CD4+ T cells sorted from blood. Stated subset: CD45RA+ positively selected. The source is a man under 40 in good health.

The chain couples TRBV6-6 to TRBJ2-1; D might be TRBD1 or TRBD2, each matching 5 bases. V lost 7 bases, J lost 8 bases, and 15 bases lay in between. Germline CDR1 reads MNHNY; CDR2 reads SVGAGI (reference sequence). The CDR3 loop spans 13 amino acids. Written as DNA, the CDR3 is TGTGCCAGCAAAACGGGGCGCTTCGATGAGCAGTTCTTC. Its protein is CASKTGRFDEQFF.

This clone was observed once. This rearrangement joins TRBV5-1 to TRBJ1-1, with 7 nucleotides matching TRBD1. The CDR3 spans 14 residues. The germline gives CDR1 SGHRS, CDR2 YFSETQ. Trimming removed 4 bases from V and 0 bases from J; junction bases left unmatched: 3. CDR3 sequence reads: CASSEGAMNTEAFF. As DNA, the CDR3 is TGCGCCAGCAGCGAGGGGGCCATGAACACTGAAGCTTTCTTT.

CDR3 residues: CAWSVLGGGDAFF. The CDR3 coding sequence is TGTGCCTGGAGTGTACTGGGAGGGGGCGACGCTTTCTTT. This rearrangement joins TRBV30 to TRBJ1-1; TRBD1 matches at 7 bases. Trimming took 0 bases from V and 11 from J; bases not matched to a gene: 9. The V gene's germline CDR1 is GTSNPN and CDR2 SVGIG (reference sequence). This CDR3 is 13 amino acids long.

The rearrangement joins TRBV5-1 to TRBJ1-4, with unresolved D. Deletions cut 0 bases from V and 4 bases from J, with 4 bases between. CDR1 is SGHRS, CDR2 YFSETQ, per germline. The CDR3 is 13 residues long. CDR3 DNA: TGCGCCAGCAGCTTGGGACATAATGAAAAACTGTTTTTT. Translated: CASSLGHNEKLFF. The full variable domain, its missing parts supplied by reference TRBV5-1 and TRBJ1-4, is KAGVTQTPRYLIKTRGQQVTLSCSPISGHRSVSWYQQTPGQGLQFLFEYFSETQRNKGNFPGRFSGRQFSNSRSEMNVSTLELGDSALYLCASSLGHNEKLFFGSGTQLSVL.

The J gene is TRBJ2-7, the V gene TRBV5-6; 8 bases agree with TRBD2. Trimming at V came to 2 bases and at J to 2 bases, leaving 12 bases not matched to a gene. The germline V gene has CDR1 SGHDT and CDR2 YYEEEE. The CDR3 has 17 residues. The CDR3 DNA sequence: TGTGCCAGCAGCTTAGGGTTCTATGCGGGAGGAGCCTACGAGCAGTACTTC. Its translation is CASSLGFYAGGAYEQYF.

This chain uses TRBV5-4 with TRBJ1-2; D remains unclear. Germline assignment: CDR1 SGHNT and CDR2 YYREEE (reference sequence). Trimming shortened V by 0 bases and J by 4 bases, and 10 bases separated the two germline ends. The CDR3 loop spans 14 amino acids. This CDR3 reads CASSLEGPSYGYTF. DNA of the CDR3: TGTGCCAGCAGCTTGGAGGGTCCTAGCTATGGCTACACCTTC.

CDR3 in amino acids: CASSPHSGSSYNEQFF. The CDR3 DNA sequence: TGTGCCAGCAGCCCCCACAGCGGGAGCTCCTACAATGAGCAGTTCTTC. The chain employs TRBV9 and TRBJ2-1; 8 bases map to TRBD2. The CDR3 length is 16 residues. In germline, CDR1 is SGDLS, CDR2 YYNGEE. J gave up 0 bases and V 4 bases, and 6 bases lay outside the gene matches. The full variable domain, its missing parts supplied by reference TRBV9 and TRBJ2-1, is DSGVTQTPKHLITATGQRVTLRCSPRSGDLSVYWYQQSLDQGLQFLIQYYNGEERAKGNILERFSAQQFPDLHSELNLSSLELGDSALYFCASSPHSGSSYNEQFFGPGTRLTVL.

This clone appeared a single time. V usage is TRBV7-9 and J usage is TRBJ2-3; 12 bases map to TRBD1. Germline V gene lookup returns CDR1 SEHNR and CDR2 FQNEAQ (reference sequence). V trimming: 5 bases; J trimming: 6 bases; junction bases outside the gene matches: 9. The length of the CDR3 is 16 residues. The CDR3 coding sequence is TGTGCCAGCAGCGTGGGACAGGGGGCACGTAAGGATACGCAGTATTTT. Residues: CASSVGQGARKDTQYF.

This chain connects TRBV19 to TRBJ2-7, with a weak D call TRBD2 (6 bases). The CDR3 sequence is 14 residues long. Germline V gives CDR1 LNHDA, CDR2 SQIVND (reference sequence). Between the trimmed V and J ends, which lost 6 bases and 2 bases, there was a span of 14 bases. In DNA form, the CDR3 reads TGTGCCAGTAGCCTGGGACTTTTGGCCTACGAGCAGTACTTC. Translated: CASSLGLLAYEQYF. Full variable domain (rest looked up from reference TRBV19 and TRBJ2-7): DGGITQSPKYLFRKEGQNVTLSCEQNLNHDAMYWYRQDPGQGLRLIYYSQIVNDFQKGDIAEGYSVSREKKESFPLTVTSAQKNPTAFYLCASSLGLLAYEQYFGPGTRLTVT.

Comment on this clone: This same CDR3 is encoded by further DNA sequences in the sample. This chain connects TRBV9 to TRBJ2-1; 11 positions match TRBD2. Germline V CDR1 and CDR2: SGDLS, YYNGEE. The ends lost 4 bases at V and 1 base at J; junction bases unmatched: 4. There are 16 residues in the CDR3. CDR3 sequence reads: CASSPRLAGSYNEQFF. The CDR3 bases are TGTGCCAGCAGCCCGAGACTAGCGGGATCCTACAATGAGCAGTTCTTC.

V and J are TRBV2 and TRBJ2-1; 9 nucleotides agree with TRBD2. Germline V gives CDR1 SNHLY, CDR2 FYNNEI. Germline trimming cut 6 bases from V and 4 bases from J; bases unmatched to any gene: 7. This CDR3 spans 15 amino acids. The CDR3 DNA reads as TGTGCCAGCAGGGAGTTAGCGGGAGTGTACAATGAGCAGTTCTTC. Translation: CASRELAGVYNEQFF.

This clone was picked up one time. V gene TRBV5-4 combines with J gene TRBJ2-1; 11 nucleotides align to TRBD2. The CDR3 is made up of 13 amino acids. Per germline, CDR1 SGHNT and CDR2 YYREEE (reference sequence). The J segment lost 8 bases and the V segment lost 10 bases, leaving 8 bases of the junction unmatched. The CDR3 loop reads CAGSGRAVDEQFF. Written as DNA, the CDR3 is TGTGCCGGTAGCGGGAGGGCCGTGGATGAGCAGTTCTTC. The complete variable domain, with remaining parts taken from reference TRBV5-4 and TRBJ2-1, reads ETGVTQSPTHLIKTRGQQVTLRCSSQSGHNTVSWYQQALGQGPQFIFQYYREEENGRGNFPPRFSGLQFPNYSSELNVNALELDDSALYLCAGSGRAVDEQFFGPGTRLTVL.

Comments on this clone: Different DNA sequences within this sample yield the same CDR3. This chain connects TRBV7-9 to TRBJ1-1, with a weak D call TRBD1 (6 bases). Germline CDR1 SEHNR, CDR2 FQNEAQ (reference sequence). V lost 3 bases, J lost 1 base, and 6 bases lay in between. The CDR3 totals 13 residues. The CDR3 spells CASSLTGNTEAFF. The CDR3 DNA reads as TGTGCCAGCAGCTTGACAGGGAACACTGAAGCTTTCTTT.

The V call is TRBV18, the J call TRBJ2-5; D call uncertain. V was trimmed by 0 bases and J by 2 bases, leaving 10 bases between them. This CDR3 region has 15 residues. The V gene's germline CDR1 is KGHSH and CDR2 LQKENI. The CDR3 spells CASSPPGLGQETQYF. The CDR3 bases are TGTGCCAGCTCACCACCGGGGTTGGGGCAAGAGACCCAGTACTTC.

V is TRBV27 and J is TRBJ2-2; D possibly corresponds to TRBD1 (8 bases). This CDR3 comprises 18 residues. Germline V gene sequence: CDR1 MNHEY, CDR2 SMNVEV (reference sequence). V lost 6 bases and J 5 bases, leaving 25 bases between the germline ends. The CDR3 bases are TGTGCCAGCAGCCATGTTGCGGGGGCAGGGGGCGTGACCGGGGAGCTGTTTTTT. Translation: CASSHVAGAGGVTGELFF.

V usage is TRBV5-1 and J usage is TRBJ2-5, with 8 nucleotides matching TRBD1. The CDR3 loop spans 16 amino acids. Germline values: CDR1 SGHRS, CDR2 YFSETQ. J was trimmed by 3 bases and V by 4 bases; bases with no gene match: 11. CDR3 residues: CASSAGTGPREETQYF. As DNA, the CDR3 is TGCGCCAGCAGCGCAGGGACAGGCCCCCGGGAAGAGACCCAGTACTTC.

This sequence joins TRBV4-1 and TRBJ1-3; unclear D gene. The CDR3 totals 14 residues. V was cut by 1 base and J by 2 bases, with 6 bases left in between. In germline, CDR1 is MGHRA, CDR2 YSYEKL. The DNA of the CDR3 is TGCGCCAGCAGCCAAGTTTTCGCTGGAAACACCATATATTTT. Protein sequence: CASSQVFAGNTIYF.

This clone was counted a single time. The chain carries TRBV14 and TRBJ2-1, with D perhaps given as TRBD1 or TRBD2 (5 bases each). The CDR3 is 13 residues long. CDR1 is SGHDN and CDR2 is FVKESK in the germline V gene. Deletions cut 1 base from V and 11 bases from J, with 12 bases between. CDR3 sequence: CASSQVGAGKQFF. CDR3 nucleotides: TGTGCCAGCAGCCAAGTAGGGGCCGGGAAGCAGTTCTTC.

The CDR3 sequence: CASSLAGLAGGTSYNEQFF. The CDR3 coding sequence is TGCGCCAGCAGCTTGGCCGGACTAGCGGGAGGCACCTCCTACAATGAGCAGTTCTTC. This chain joins TRBV5-1 and TRBJ2-1; 14 bases align to TRBD2. Germline V gene data show CDR1 as SGHRS and CDR2 as YFSETQ. The CDR3 covers 19 residues. V dropped 0 bases and J dropped 0; count of bases not matched to a gene: 5.

This clone was counted only a few times. This chain uses TRBV5-4 with TRBJ1-2; D call uncertain. Between the trimmed V and J ends, which lost 3 bases and 8 bases, there was a span of 17 bases. The V gene's germline CDR1 is SGHNT and CDR2 YYREEE (reference sequence). The CDR3 is 14 residues long. CDR3 region: CASSSRLIGEGYTF. The CDR3 nucleotides read TGTGCCAGCAGCTCACGTTTAATTGGGGAAGGCTACACCTTC. The full variable domain, with the rest looked up from reference TRBV5-4 and TRBJ1-2, is ETGVTQSPTHLIKTRGQQVTLRCSSQSGHNTVSWYQQALGQGPQFIFQYYREEENGRGNFPPRFSGLQFPNYSSELNVNALELDDSALYLCASSSRLIGEGYTFGSGTRLTVV.